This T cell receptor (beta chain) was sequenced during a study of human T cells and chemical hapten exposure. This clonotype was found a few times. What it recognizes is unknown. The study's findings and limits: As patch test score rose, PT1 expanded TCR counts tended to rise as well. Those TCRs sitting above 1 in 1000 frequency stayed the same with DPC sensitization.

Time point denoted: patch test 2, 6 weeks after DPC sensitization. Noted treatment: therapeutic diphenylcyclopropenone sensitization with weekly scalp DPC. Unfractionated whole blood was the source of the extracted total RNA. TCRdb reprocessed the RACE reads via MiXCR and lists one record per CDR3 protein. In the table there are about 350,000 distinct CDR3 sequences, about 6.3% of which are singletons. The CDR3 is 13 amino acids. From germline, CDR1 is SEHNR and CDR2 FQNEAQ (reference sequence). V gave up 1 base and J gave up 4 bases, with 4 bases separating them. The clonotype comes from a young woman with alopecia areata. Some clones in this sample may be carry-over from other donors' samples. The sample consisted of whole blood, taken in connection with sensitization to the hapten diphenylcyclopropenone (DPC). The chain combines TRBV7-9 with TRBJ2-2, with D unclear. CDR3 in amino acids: CASSLELTGELFF. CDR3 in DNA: TGTGCCAGCAGCTTAGAGCTCACCGGGGAGCTGTTTTTT.